Listed below are T cell receptor beta chains from one sample, sequenced in a study of human T cells and chemical hapten exposure. TCRdb re-derived calls from the RACE reads in MiXCR, one entry per CDR3 protein. The sample records about 380,000 distinct CDR3 sequences, roughly 5.3% being singletons. This specimen was whole blood, taken in connection with sensitization to the hapten diphenylcyclopropenone (DPC). The receptors originated from a woman in her forties or fifties with alopecia areata. Some clones in this sample may be carry-over from other donors' samples. CDR3s include the opening cysteine and the closing phenylalanine or tryptophan. D genes are given only for firm matches. A clone size is listed for some rows: how often the clone was seen (once, few, many), or a class if it is expanded.

D gene,J gene,clone size,V gene,CDR3 DNA,CDR3 protein
.,TRBJ1-1,.,TRBV4-1,TGCGCCAGCGCGGACGGCGGTTTTGTGGCTTTCTTT,CASADGGFVAFF
.,TRBJ2-3,once,TRBV3-1,TGTGCCAGCAGCCAAAAGCCCACCACAGATACGCAGTATTTT,CASSQKPTTDTQYF
.,TRBJ1-6,.,TRBV7-9,TGTGCCAGCAGCTCTTCGGGCCAACACGAGAATTCACCCCTCCACTTT,CASSSSGQHENSPLHF
TRBD2,TRBJ2-1,.,TRBV7-2,TGTGCCAGCAGCTGGGCTAGCGGCTCCTACAATGAGCAGTTCTTC,CASSWASGSYNEQFF
.,TRBJ1-6,many,TRBV3-1,TGTGCCAGCAGCCAAGGGTATACACCCCTCCACTTT,CASSQGYTPLHF
.,TRBJ2-3,.,TRBV29-1,TGCAGCGTTGAGTTCTCTTATACGCAGTATTTT,CSVEFSYTQYF
.,TRBJ2-3,many,TRBV7-2,TGTGCCAGCCGGGTCTTAGATACGCAGTATTTT,CASRVLDTQYF
.,TRBJ1-5,many,TRBV7-8,TGTGCCAGCAGCTTAGCAGAGGGACACCGACTTAGCAATCAGCCCCAGCATTTT,CASSLAEGHRLSNQPQHF
.,TRBJ2-7,few,TRBV7-6,TGTGCCAGCAGCAACAGCGGAGGCCCCCCGTACTTC,CASSNSGGPPYF
TRBD2,TRBJ2-3,few,TRBV29-1,TGCAGCGAAACCCGGACTAGCGGCGAGGGGGATACGCAGTATTTT,CSETRTSGEGDTQYF
.,TRBJ1-1,.,TRBV12-3/TRBV12-4,TGTGCCAGCACCAATAGGGCTTTCGAAGCTTTCTTT,CASTNRAFEAFF
.,TRBJ2-1,.,TRBV7-8,TGTGCCAGCAGCCTATGGGACCCTCCGGACGATGAGCAGTTCTTC,CASSLWDPPDDEQFF
.,TRBJ2-7,few,TRBV18,TGTGCCAGCTCACCACAAGGAGGTGGGAACTACGAGCAGTACTTC,CASSPQGGGNYEQYF
.,TRBJ2-5,many,TRBV15,TGTGCCACCAGCAGGAGGGGGGGCACAGAGACCCAGTACTTC,CATSRRGGTETQYF
.,TRBJ1-5,few,TRBV19,TGTGCCAGTTCGGACACCCGCAATCAGCCCCAGCATTTT,CASSDTRNQPQHF
.,TRBJ1-1,many,TRBV5-1,TGCGCCAGCAGCTTGCTGGAGTCGGGGGGGAACACTGAAGCTTTCTTT,CASSLLESGGNTEAFF
.,TRBJ2-5,many,TRBV20-1,TGCAGTGCTAGAGCCAGACCTAGCCAAGAGACCCAGTACTTC,CSARARPSQETQYF
TRBD2,TRBJ2-1,few,TRBV7-3,TGTGCCAGCAGCGCGGGGGGGCTATACAATGAGCAGTTCTTC,CASSAGGLYNEQFF
.,TRBJ2-3,few,TRBV11-2,TGTGCCAGCAGCTTCCCCGGAGGTAGAGATACGCAGTATTTT,CASSFPGGRDTQYF
.,TRBJ1-1,.,TRBV18,TGTGCCAGCTCACCATCGGGCGGGAACCCTGAAGCTTTCTTT,CASSPSGGNPEAFF
.,TRBJ2-1,.,TRBV28,TGTGCCAGCAGCACCGGACAGCAATTTGAGCAGTTCTTC,CASSTGQQFEQFF
.,TRBJ2-7,many,TRBV20-1,TGCAGTGCAACTCCAAGTTCGCGCCCCGAGCAGTACTTC,CSATPSSRPEQYF
.,TRBJ2-1,many,TRBV27,TGTGCCAGCAGTTCCGGGACCTACAACAATGAGCAGTTCTTC,CASSSGTYNNEQFF
TRBD1,TRBJ2-3,many,TRBV7-8,TGTGCCAGCAGTCGGACAGGGAGCACAGATACGCAGTATTTT,CASSRTGSTDTQYF
TRBD2,TRBJ2-7,few,TRBV9,TGTGCCAGCAGCGTATCCGGGAGGGCCATCCACGAGCAGTACTTC,CASSVSGRAIHEQYF
.,TRBJ2-3,many,TRBV4-3,TGCGCCAGCAGCCAAGTAACCGGGAAAGGGCAAGATACGCAGTATTTT,CASSQVTGKGQDTQYF
.,TRBJ1-2,few,TRBV15,TGTGCCACCAGCAGAGATCTGGGACCGGATTGGGGCTACACCTTC,CATSRDLGPDWGYTF
.,TRBJ1-4,many,TRBV6-5,TGTGCCAGCAGTCCGCAGATTAATGAAAAACTGTTTTTT,CASSPQINEKLFF
.,TRBJ1-1,many,TRBV12-3/TRBV12-4,TGTGCCAGCAGTTTAGGAACAGGGGAAGCTTTCTTT,CASSLGTGEAFF
.,TRBJ1-1,.,TRBV2,TGTGCCAGCAGTGAAGTGATCGGGGACACTGAAGCTTTCTTT,CASSEVIGDTEAFF
TRBD1,TRBJ1-1,many,TRBV20-1,TGCAGTGCTCCCGCCGGGACAGCGAACACTGAAGCTTTCTTT,CSAPAGTANTEAFF
.,TRBJ2-7,many,TRBV28,TGTGCCGCCAGCGGTCTTAGCAAATCGGACGCCGAGAGCTCCTACGAGCAGTACTTC,CAASGLSKSDAESSYEQYF
.,TRBJ2-7,.,TRBV6-1,TGTGCCAGCAGTCTGTACGGGACCGAGCAGTACTTC,CASSLYGTEQYF
.,TRBJ1-5,few,TRBV3-1,TGTGCCAGCAGCCAAGATACGGTTCAGCCCCAGCATTTT,CASSQDTVQPQHF
.,TRBJ2-1,many,TRBV30,TGTGCCTGGAGTGTCCACCACAGTGAGCAGTTCTTC,CAWSVHHSEQFF
.,TRBJ2-2,few,TRBV14,TGTGCCAGCAGCCAAGACGTCCTTACCGGGGAGCTGTTTTTT,CASSQDVLTGELFF
.,TRBJ1-1,few,TRBV6-5,TGTGCCAGCAGCCCGGGGGGCCAGGTCGAAGCTTTCTTT,CASSPGGQVEAFF
TRBD1,TRBJ2-2,many,TRBV12-3/TRBV12-4,TGTGCCAGCAGTTCTAAAAACCGACAGGGGCTAGCCGGGGAGCTGTTTTTT,CASSSKNRQGLAGELFF
.,TRBJ1-1,many,TRBV5-1,TGCGCCAGCAGGAGTGATGGGGCCACTGAAGCTTTCTTT,CASRSDGATEAFF
.,TRBJ2-1,many,TRBV12-3/TRBV12-4,TGTGCCAGCAGTTTAGCGGGGGGCTCAACTTACAATGAGCAGTTCTTC,CASSLAGGSTYNEQFF
.,TRBJ2-7,few,TRBV20-1,TGCAGTGCTAGGTCCAAGGAGCGGTACGGGCAGTACTTC,CSARSKERYGQYF